The rows below give T cell receptor beta chains drawn from one sample of a study of shared clonotypes between healthy human individuals. TCRdb's copy holds only in-frame clones and misses some; the assay was immunoSEQ multiplex PCR. This table has about 1.5 million clones, approximately 98% appearing once. Sequencing used naive CD4+ T cells sorted from blood. The receptors derive from a young man in good health. CDR3s include the opening cysteine and the closing phenylalanine or tryptophan. D genes are given only for firm matches. A clone size is listed for some rows: how often the clone was seen (once, few, many), or a class if it is expanded.

j_call	v_call	clone_size	d_call	cdr3_nt	cdr3_aa
TRBJ2-7	TRBV6-9	-	TRBD2	TGTGCCAGCAGTTATCCAAGACTAGCGCTGACCTACGAGCAGTACTTC	CASSYPRLALTYEQYF
TRBJ2-2	TRBV2	-	TRBD2	TGTGCCAGCAGTTACGGACTAGCTGCGAACACCGGGGAGCTGTTTTTT	CASSYGLAANTGELFF
TRBJ1-5	TRBV6-5	-	-	TGTGCCAGCAGCCGGACAGGCAATCAGCCCCAGCATTTT	CASSRTGNQPQHF
TRBJ2-2	TRBV7-9	-	-	TGTGCCAGCATCAATCTTCCCTTGAGCGGCTCCCTGAACACCGGGGAGCTGTTTTTT	CASINLPLSGSLNTGELFF
TRBJ2-5	TRBV11-2	once	-	TGTGCCAGCAGCTTAGATCCCCAACCCACGGTGGGGGAGACCCAGTACTTC	CASSLDPQPTVGETQYF
TRBJ1-2	TRBV9	-	-	TGTGCCAGCAGCCCCTTCTGGGTGGGCTATGGCTACACCTTC	CASSPFWVGYGYTF
TRBJ1-2	TRBV25-1	-	TRBD1	TGTGCCAGCAGACGCGGACAGGGACTGTATGGCTACACCTTC	CASRRGQGLYGYTF
TRBJ2-7	TRBV30	-	-	TGTGCCTGGGAAGTTCAGGGTACCCTTACGGGCGAGCAGTACTTC	CAWEVQGTLTGEQYF
TRBJ2-1	TRBV4-2	-	TRBD2	TGTGCCAGCAGCCACGGGACTAGCGGGAACAATGAGCAGTTCTTC	CASSHGTSGNNEQFF
TRBJ2-5	TRBV7-2	-	-	TGTGCCAGCAGCTCGGGACTGGAGACCCAGTACTTC	CASSSGLETQYF
TRBJ2-7	TRBV27	-	-	TGTGCCAGCAGCGAAATCAGGCTACAATCCCGTGTTCCCCTTAAGTTC	CASSEIRLQSRVPLKF
TRBJ1-5	TRBV7-6	-	-	TGTGCCAGCAGTCCCAGTCCGGGCCAGGGTCCCTTTTTTCAGCCCCAGCATTTT	CASSPSPGQGPFFQPQHF
TRBJ2-5	TRBV5-1	-	-	TGCGCCAGCACCCGGACATCCCAAGAGACCCAGTACTTC	CASTRTSQETQYF
TRBJ2-7	TRBV30	-	-	TGTGCCTGGAGCGTTGGACAGCTTGTACACGAGCAGTACTTC	CAWSVGQLVHEQYF
TRBJ1-1	TRBV5-1	-	-	TGCGCCAGCAGCTTGGTGGAAGGCCAGGAAGCTTTCTTT	CASSLVEGQEAFF
TRBJ1-1	TRBV19	-	-	TGTGCCAGTAGTATAGTAGACGCCAACACTGAAGCTTTCTTT	CASSIVDANTEAFF
TRBJ2-7	TRBV25-1	-	TRBD2	TGTGCCAGCAGTGCTGCGGGAGGCTACGAGCAGTACTTC	CASSAAGGYEQYF
TRBJ2-2	TRBV6-6	-	-	TGTGCCAGCAGCTACCGGGGGACCAAAAGCTCCGGGGAGCTGTTTTTT	CASSYRGTKSSGELFF
TRBJ2-2	TRBV5-1	-	-	TGCGCCAGCAGCTTGACCCCAGCAACGAACACCGGGGAGCTGTTTTTT	CASSLTPATNTGELFF
TRBJ2-7	TRBV5-8	-	-	TGTGCCAGCAGCTCCCCAACTATTACAGGGTCCTACGAGCAGTACTTC	CASSSPTITGSYEQYF
TRBJ2-3	TRBV13	-	-	TGTGCCAGCAGCTGGGAGGAGACAGATACGCAGTATTTT	CASSWEETDTQYF
TRBJ2-1	TRBV9	-	TRBD1	TGTGCCAGCAGCTTCGGGACAGGACTCGACAATGAGCAGTTCTTC	CASSFGTGLDNEQFF
TRBJ1-4	TRBV19	-	-	TGTGCCAGCAAAAGGTCTGCAACTAATGAAAAACTGTTTTTT	CASKRSATNEKLFF
TRBJ1-1	TRBV5-4	-	-	TGTGCCAGCAGCTTGGCCGTCTGGTCGAACACTGAAGCTTTCTTT	CASSLAVWSNTEAFF
TRBJ1-2	TRBV5-4	few	TRBD1	TGTGCCAGCAGGCTGACAGGGGTTTATGGCTACACCTTC	CASRLTGVYGYTF
TRBJ2-5	TRBV19	-	-	TGTGCCAGTAGTGCCCGGGCTAGCGTGATCCAAGAGACCCAGTACTTC	CASSARASVIQETQYF
TRBJ2-3	TRBV5-1	-	-	TGCGCCAGCAGCCCGGTTGGGGATACGCAGTATTTT	CASSPVGDTQYF
TRBJ2-1	TRBV30	-	-	TGTGCCTTTTCGACAGTAGGCGAGCAGTTCTTC	CAFSTVGEQFF
TRBJ1-1	TRBV10-2	-	-	TGCGCCAGCAGAAAGACGGCCGGGGACACTGAAGCTTTCTTT	CASRKTAGDTEAFF
TRBJ2-3	TRBV19	-	TRBD1	TGTGCCAGTAGCCCCTCCGGGACAGGGACAGATACGCAGTATTTT	CASSPSGTGTDTQYF
TRBJ1-5	TRBV27	once	-	TGTGCCAGCAGTTTCTACAGAAATCAGCCCCAGCATTTT	CASSFYRNQPQHF
TRBJ2-3	TRBV5-5	-	TRBD1	TGTGCCAGCAGCTTGGCGTTACAGGGGCCAGATACGCAGTATTTT	CASSLALQGPDTQYF
TRBJ2-1	TRBV11-2	-	TRBD1	TGTGCCAGCAGCCCGAACAGGGGATACAATGAGCAGTTCTTC	CASSPNRGYNEQFF
TRBJ1-1	TRBV9	-	-	TGTGCCAGCAGCGTAGGCCCGGTCGGGACTAACCTTGAAGCTTTCTTT	CASSVGPVGTNLEAFF
TRBJ2-1	TRBV28	-	TRBD2	TGTGCCAGCAGTTTGGGCGGGAGATCCTACAATGAGCAGTTCTTC	CASSLGGRSYNEQFF
TRBJ2-1	TRBV5-1	-	-	TGCGCCAGCAGCTTGGGTGGGGGCTACAATGAGCAGTTCTTC	CASSLGGGYNEQFF
TRBJ1-2	TRBV10-2	once	-	TGCGCCAGCAGTGAGCACAAAGGCAACTATGGCTACACCTTC	CASSEHKGNYGYTF
TRBJ1-1	TRBV5-1	-	TRBD1	TGCGCCAGCAGCTTTACAGGGGTAAACACTGAAGCTTTCTTT	CASSFTGVNTEAFF
TRBJ2-1	TRBV5-4	-	TRBD2	TGTGCCAGCAGCCCTGTACTAGCGGGAGGATACAATGAGCAGTTCTTC	CASSPVLAGGYNEQFF
TRBJ2-1	TRBV7-2	-	-	TGTGCCAGCAGTCCGAGTAGAAATGAGCAGTTCTTC	CASSPSRNEQFF
TRBJ2-1	TRBV29-1	-	TRBD2	TGCAGCGTACCCGGGACTAGCACCTACAATGAGCAGTTCTTC	CSVPGTSTYNEQFF
TRBJ1-1	TRBV6-5	-	-	TGTGCCAGCAGTTCCCCTGAGCGGAACACTGAAGCTTTCTTT	CASSSPERNTEAFF
TRBJ2-1	TRBV14	-	-	TGTGCCAGCAGCCCACGGGCGTCCCGTTACAATGAGCAGTTCTTC	CASSPRASRYNEQFF
TRBJ2-1	TRBV7-2	-	TRBD2	TGTGCCAGCAGCTTAAAGGCGGGAGTACGCAGTGAGCAGTTCTTC	CASSLKAGVRSEQFF
TRBJ2-5	TRBV30	-	TRBD1	TGTGCCTGGAACCGGGACAGGGAGGAGACCCAGTACTTC	CAWNRDREETQYF
TRBJ2-2	TRBV28	-	-	TGTGCCAGCAGTTTATCCCTTTCAATCGGGGAGCTGTTTTTT	CASSLSLSIGELFF
TRBJ2-7	TRBV5-1	-	-	TGCGCCAGCGAGGGTCAGGGTCGAACTCGGTACTTC	CASEGQGRTRYF
TRBJ2-7	TRBV11-2	-	TRBD2	TGTGCCAGCAGCTTAGTAGCGGGACCCTACGAGCAGTACTTC	CASSLVAGPYEQYF
TRBJ2-2	TRBV9	-	TRBD2	TGTGCCAGCAGCGTAACCCTAGCGGCCACCGGGGAGCTGTTTTTT	CASSVTLAATGELFF
TRBJ2-1	TRBV7-3	-	-	TGTGCCAGCAGCTTAGCGGGAAGCTCCTACAATGAGCAGTTCTTC	CASSLAGSSYNEQFF
TRBJ2-2	TRBV28	-	TRBD2	TGTGCCAGCAGTCCGCTAGCGGGAGGGCTACGATACACCGGGGAGCTGTTTTTT	CASSPLAGGLRYTGELFF
TRBJ2-7	TRBV7-2	-	-	TGTGCCAGCAGCTTAGGGGCGTACGAGCAGTACTTC	CASSLGAYEQYF
TRBJ2-7	TRBV21-1	-	-	TGTGCCAGCAGTCCGGGACTAGCGGGATCACTCTCCTACGAGCAGTACTTC	CASSPGLAGSLSYEQYF
TRBJ2-1	TRBV4-1	-	TRBD2	TGCGCCAGCAGCCAAGAGGGACTAGCGGGGTACAATGAGCAGTTCTTC	CASSQEGLAGYNEQFF
TRBJ1-1	TRBV19	-	-	TGTGCCAGTAGTGAGGCGATCGTGGCCACTGAAGCTTTCTTT	CASSEAIVATEAFF
TRBJ1-5	TRBV28	-	-	TGTGCCAGCAGTTTCTCAGGGTCGGGTCAGCCCCAGCATTTT	CASSFSGSGQPQHF
TRBJ2-7	TRBV5-4	-	-	TGTGCCAGCAGCTTTACCCCTCCCTACGAGCAGTACTTC	CASSFTPPYEQYF
TRBJ2-2	TRBV9	-	TRBD2	TGTGCCAGCAGCGACGGGACTAGCGGAGAGAACACCGGGGAGCTGTTTTTT	CASSDGTSGENTGELFF
TRBJ2-7	TRBV5-1	-	TRBD2	TGCGCCAGCAGGGTAGCGGGAGGCCCCTACGAGCAGTACTTC	CASRVAGGPYEQYF
TRBJ1-4	TRBV7-6	-	-	TGTGCCAGCAGCCCGAGTAGGGCCACCAGGGGAGAAAAACTGTTTTTT	CASSPSRATRGEKLFF